The sequence of this T cell receptor (beta chain) was determined in a study of identical twins. A universal primer site arose from template switching, and cDNA bore unique molecular identifiers. TCRdb re-analysed the 5' RACE reads in MiXCR, keeping a single row per CDR3 protein. Among roughly 690,000 distinct CDR3 sequences listed, around 20% were seen once. Per germline, CDR1 MNHEY and CDR2 SVGEGT. The CDR3 has 14 residues. Trimming stripped 0 bases from V and 4 bases from J, with 7 bases between. These same records also appear under a second study, on T cells expressing NK-cell markers. From that second work: Seven HCMV-seropositive donors and one seronegative donor made up the eight sequenced donors. Sorting of alpha-beta TCR T cells alone was achieved in several experiments with an anti-gamma-delta TCR antibody. Researchers report these clonotypes also headed the CD3+CD56-NKG2C+ fraction in a few donors.

The chain employs TRBV6-2 or TRBV6-3 and TRBJ2-1; no firm D call. The sample was PBMCs. The origin of this receptor is a woman aged 18-35 years in good health. CDR3 sequence reads: CASSYSAWYNEQFF. The CDR3, as DNA: TGTGCCAGCAGTTACTCGGCCTGGTACAATGAGCAGTTCTTC.